This T cell receptor beta chain is from a study of T cell responses to AZD1222 COVID-19 vaccine. General study findings and limits: In a largely white British group with more females than males, clonal diversity was possibly underestimated.

Germline values: CDR1 SGHRS, CDR2 YFSETQ. V shed 4 bases and J 6 bases; nucleotides not matched to a gene: 17. The CDR3 runs 18 residues. As regards this clone: Its antigen remains unidentified.

Generated by immunoSEQ multiplex PCR, the TCRdb table keeps only in-frame clones and is missing some. The table lists 100,000 to 140,000 clones, about 92% of them singletons. The input for sequencing was peripheral blood, taken 28 days after the second AZD1222 dose. V usage is TRBV5-1 and J usage is TRBJ2-3, with 10 bases matching TRBD2. The TCR comes from an adult who received the AZD1222 COVID-19 vaccine. The CDR3, as DNA: TGCGCCAGCAGCCAAGGGCTAGCGGGAGCCCCCCCCTGGGATACGCAGTATTTT. Translating gives CASSQGLAGAPPWDTQYF.